This TCR beta chain is drawn from a study of Ad26.COV2.S vaccination and SARS-CoV-2 variants (dated by TCRdb to about 2021). Context from the whole study: Donors in the vaccine arm were drawn from COV1001, a multicentre, randomized, double-blind, placebo-controlled phase I-IIa trial testing Ad26.COV2.S in healthy adults. The TCR-sequenced set comprised about 32 samples: some 20 Ad26.COV2.S vaccine recipients, 5 placebo recipients and 8 SARS-CoV-2 convalescent individuals. Trial participants were randomized into five groups of five, in which low-dose or high-dose Ad26.COV2.S was given once or twice, or placebo was given on both occasions. Investigators remained blinded to trial group allocation during experiments and outcome assessment. Ad26.COV2.S was administered intramuscularly at 5 x 10^10 or 1 x 10^11 viral particles, either as a single shot or as two shots given 56 days apart. The specificity and breadth of SARS-CoV-2-reactive T cell receptors after Ad26.COV2.S vaccination were assessed by TCRbeta repertoire sequencing.

This specimen's treatment or condition label, interpreted: some 19 received Ad26.COV2.S at low or high dose, single or two shots; several received placebo; per-sample allocation not given. For vaccine and placebo recipients, repertoires were sequenced using samples collected on day 63 after the first injection. Cohort 1b enrolled about 25 adults aged 18-55 years at a single site in Boston, USA, between 29 July and 7 August 2020. As a vaccine, Ad26.COV2.S was a replication-incompetent adenovirus type 26 vector that expressed a prefusion-stabilized SARS-CoV-2 spike protein derived from the original Wuhan strain. Results and caveats for the whole study, not just this receptor: The study was not powered for comparison of responses between vaccine doses or regimens. After vaccination, substantial breadth of spike-specific CD8+ and CD4+ T cell responses was reported. Vaccine and placebo recipients had similar non-spike TCR breadth, a finding consistent with the vaccine containing only spike. Spike-specific TCR breadth was higher in Ad26.COV2.S recipients than in placebo recipients (P = 0.0014). According to the authors, total T cell responses may have been underestimated by the TCR breadth and depth analyses.

The trim is 2 bases for V and 1 base for J, with a gap of 8 bases between the germline ends. Its CDR3 holds 14 amino acids, cysteine through phenylalanine. The CDR3 DNA has 42 bases and is translated from base 1. Based on the germline V gene (reference sequence), the CDR1 and CDR2 sequences are LNHNV and YYDKDF. The immunoSEQ Assay was the method used to sequence TCRbeta CDR3 regions. After extraction, genomic DNA underwent amplification by bias-controlled multiplex PCR, followed by high-throughput sequencing. The study's processing was this. Collapsing and filtering of sequences were performed to quantify the absolute abundance of each unique TCRbeta CDR3 region. Usable DNA was measured by amplifying reference genes present in all nucleated cells, and TCRbeta template counts were normalized to that usable DNA to estimate T cell fraction. Repertoire TCRs were annotated as SARS-CoV-2-specific when V gene, CDR3 amino acid sequence and J gene were exactly matched to a known reactive TCR set. The reference SARS-CoV-2 TCR set came from MIRA and was filtered for enrichment in COVID-19-positive ImmuneCODE repertoires, removing public or cross-reactive TCRs. Drawing on the MIRA antigens, annotated TCRs were analysed further at the level of specific ORF or position within ORF. Breadth was defined as the number of annotated unique rearrangements divided by the total number of unique productive rearrangements, and depth was defined as the summed frequency of the annotated unique rearrangements. Group comparisons of TCR breadth used two-sided Wilcoxon rank-sum tests. TCRdb retrieved this table from immuneACCESS and kept in-frame rearrangements only. Not all clones are present; in checked studies, unresolved V genes account for under half, and no reason is known for the remainder. That table furnishes V, J and clone size, whereas the DNA furnished D and trimming. This sample gives just under 250,000 clones in total; 88% of them show up just once. Clones ranked in the top ten supply around 11% of the sample.

Notes on this clone: The clone's antigen remains unknown. Base quality data are lacking; no much larger clone is found one base away.

This receptor chain uses TRBV15 and TRBJ1-2, with the identity of the D gene unclear. Sequenced here: peripheral blood, sampled in a trial of Ad26.COV2.S vaccine versus placebo. The receptor's source is a person aged 18-60 years who received the Ad26.COV2.S COVID-19 vaccine or a placebo. The CDR3: CATSRNYGNYGYTF. The DNA reads as follows: TGTGCCACCAGCAGAAATTACGGTAACTATGGCTACACCTTC. The full variable domain, completed from the reference TRBV15 and TRBJ1-2 proteins outside the CDR3, reads DAMVIQNPRYQVTQFGKPVTLSCSQTLNHNVMYWYQQKSSQAPKLLFHYYDKDFNNEADTPDNFQSRRPNTSFCFLDIRSPGLGDTAMYLCATSRNYGNYGYTFGSGTRLTVV.